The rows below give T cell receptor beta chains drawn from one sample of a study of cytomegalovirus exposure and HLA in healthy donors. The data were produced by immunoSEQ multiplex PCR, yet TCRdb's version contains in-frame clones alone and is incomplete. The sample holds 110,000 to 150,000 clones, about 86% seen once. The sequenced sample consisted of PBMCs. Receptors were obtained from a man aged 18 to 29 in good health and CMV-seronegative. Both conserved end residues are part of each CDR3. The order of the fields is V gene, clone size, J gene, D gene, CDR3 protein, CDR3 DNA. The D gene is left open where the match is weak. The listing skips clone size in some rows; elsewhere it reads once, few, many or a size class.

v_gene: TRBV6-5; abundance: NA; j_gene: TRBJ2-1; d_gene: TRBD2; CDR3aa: CATKASGRGNEQFF; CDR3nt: TGTGCCACCAAGGCTAGCGGGAGGGGCAATGAGCAGTTCTTC
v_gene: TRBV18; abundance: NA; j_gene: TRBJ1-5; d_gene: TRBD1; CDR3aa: CASARAGGSLGNQPQHF; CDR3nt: TGTGCCAGCGCTCGGGCAGGGGGCAGTTTAGGCAATCAGCCCCAGCATTTT
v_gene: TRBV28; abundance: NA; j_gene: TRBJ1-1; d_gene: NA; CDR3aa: CASSLQGFVTEAFF; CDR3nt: TGTGCCAGCAGTTTACAGGGGTTCGTCACTGAAGCTTTCTTT
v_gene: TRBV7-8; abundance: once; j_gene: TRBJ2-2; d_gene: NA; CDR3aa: CASAQSNTGELFF; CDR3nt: TGTGCCAGCGCACAATCGAACACCGGGGAGCTGTTTTTT
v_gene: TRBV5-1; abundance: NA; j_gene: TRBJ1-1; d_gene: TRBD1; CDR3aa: CASSLGSGTGNTEAFF; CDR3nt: TGCGCCAGCAGCTTGGGTTCTGGGACAGGGAACACTGAAGCTTTCTTT
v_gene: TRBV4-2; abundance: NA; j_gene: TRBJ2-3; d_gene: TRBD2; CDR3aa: CASSQWGLVSADTQYF; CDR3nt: TGTGCCAGCAGCCAATGGGGACTAGTCTCGGCAGATACGCAGTATTTT
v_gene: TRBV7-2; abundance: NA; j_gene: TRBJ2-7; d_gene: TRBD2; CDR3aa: CASSLTSAKPYEQYF; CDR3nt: TGTGCCAGCAGCTTAACTAGCGCAAAACCCTACGAGCAGTACTTC
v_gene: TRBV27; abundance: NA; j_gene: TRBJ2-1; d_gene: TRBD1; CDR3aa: CASSQQGAYYNEQFF; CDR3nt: TGTGCCAGCAGTCAACAGGGGGCTTATTACAATGAGCAGTTCTTC
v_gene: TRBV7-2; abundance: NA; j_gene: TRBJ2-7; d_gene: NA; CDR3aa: CASSLRDTSYEQYF; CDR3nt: TGTGCCAGCAGCTTACGGGACACCTCCTACGAGCAGTACTTC
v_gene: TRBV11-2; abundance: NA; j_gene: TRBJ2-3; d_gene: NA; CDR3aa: CASSLVHLWRDTQYF; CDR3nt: TGTGCCAGCAGCTTAGTTCATCTTTGGAGGGATACGCAGTATTTT
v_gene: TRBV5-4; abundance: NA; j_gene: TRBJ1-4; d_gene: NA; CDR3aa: CASSLKLGQRTEKLFF; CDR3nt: TGTGCCAGCAGCTTAAAATTGGGACAACGTACTGAAAAACTGTTTTTT
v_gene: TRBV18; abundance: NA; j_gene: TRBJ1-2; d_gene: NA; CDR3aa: CASSPRPSQGRQNYGYTF; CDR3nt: TGTGCCAGCTCACCAAGGCCCTCGCAGGGGCGGCAGAACTATGGCTACACCTTC
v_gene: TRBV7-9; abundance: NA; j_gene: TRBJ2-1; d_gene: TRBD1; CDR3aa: CASSTRDREVLYNEQFF; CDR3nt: TGTGCCAGCAGCACAAGGGACAGGGAAGTATTGTACAATGAGCAGTTCTTC
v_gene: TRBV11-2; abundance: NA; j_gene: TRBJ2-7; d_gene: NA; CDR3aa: CASSLVHIGAASYEQYF; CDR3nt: TGTGCCAGCAGCTTAGTCCATATTGGGGCAGCCTCCTACGAGCAGTACTTC
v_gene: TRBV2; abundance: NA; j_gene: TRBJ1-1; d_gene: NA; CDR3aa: CASREKFMNTEAFF; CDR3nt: TGTGCCAGCAGGGAGAAGTTCATGAACACTGAAGCTTTCTTT
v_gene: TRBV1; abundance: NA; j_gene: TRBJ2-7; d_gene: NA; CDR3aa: CTSSQDSSGGETEQYF; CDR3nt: TGCACCAGCAGCCAAGATTCTTCGGGGGGTGAGACCGAGCAGTACTTC
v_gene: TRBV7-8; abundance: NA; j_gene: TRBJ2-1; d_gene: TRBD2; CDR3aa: CASSPVAGGHYNEQFF; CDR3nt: TGTGCCAGCAGCCCCGTAGCGGGAGGTCACTACAATGAGCAGTTCTTC
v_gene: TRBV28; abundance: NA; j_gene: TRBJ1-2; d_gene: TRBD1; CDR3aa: CASRTGGNGYTF; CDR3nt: TGTGCCAGCCGTACAGGGGGCAATGGCTACACCTTC
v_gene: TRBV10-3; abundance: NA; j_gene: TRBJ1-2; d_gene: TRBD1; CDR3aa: CASSPSGQDYGYTF; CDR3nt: TGTGCCTCCTCACCTTCCGGACAGGACTATGGCTACACCTTC
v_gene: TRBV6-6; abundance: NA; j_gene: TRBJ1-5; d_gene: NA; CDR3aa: CASSYGRGNQPQHF; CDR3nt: TGTGCCAGCAGTTACGGCAGGGGCAATCAGCCCCAGCATTTT
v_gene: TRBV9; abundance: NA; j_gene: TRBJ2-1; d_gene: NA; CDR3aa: CASSVWDTLGNEQFF; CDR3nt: TGTGCCAGCAGCGTATGGGACACCCTTGGCAATGAGCAGTTCTTC
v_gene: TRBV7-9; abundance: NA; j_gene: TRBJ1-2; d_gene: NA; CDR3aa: CASSTSGSAYGYTF; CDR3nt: TGTGCCAGCAGTACCTCGGGGAGTGCCTATGGCTACACCTTC
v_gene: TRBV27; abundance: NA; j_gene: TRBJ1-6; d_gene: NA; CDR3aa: CASSLFDRGGSPLHF; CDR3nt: TGTGCCAGCAGTTTATTCGACAGAGGCGGTTCACCCCTCCACTTT
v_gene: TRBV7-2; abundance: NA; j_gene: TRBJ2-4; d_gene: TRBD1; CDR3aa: CASSPILPGQSLAKNIQYF; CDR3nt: TGTGCCAGCAGCCCGATACTCCCGGGACAGTCCTTAGCCAAAAACATTCAGTACTTC
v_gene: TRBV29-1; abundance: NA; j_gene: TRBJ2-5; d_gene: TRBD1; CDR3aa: CSVPQGARETQYF; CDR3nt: TGCAGCGTTCCCCAGGGGGCGCGGGAGACCCAGTACTTC
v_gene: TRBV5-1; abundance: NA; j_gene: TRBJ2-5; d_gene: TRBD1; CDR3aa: CASSTDRVRTQYF; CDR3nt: TGCGCCAGCAGCACCGACAGGGTACGGACCCAGTACTTC
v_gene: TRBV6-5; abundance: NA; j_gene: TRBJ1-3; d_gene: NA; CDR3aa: CASSSPPGVAGNTIYF; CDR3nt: TGTGCCAGCAGTTCCCCACCCGGGGTAGCTGGAAACACCATATATTTT
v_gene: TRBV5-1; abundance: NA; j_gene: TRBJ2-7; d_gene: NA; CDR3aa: CASSGRTADYEQYF; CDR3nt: TGCGCCAGCAGCGGGAGGACGGCAGACTACGAGCAGTACTTC
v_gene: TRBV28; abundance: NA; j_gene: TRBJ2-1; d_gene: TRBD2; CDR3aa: CASSLASVAGGHQEDEQFF; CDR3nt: TGTGCCAGCAGTTTAGCCTCCGTAGCGGGAGGGCACCAGGAGGATGAGCAGTTCTTC
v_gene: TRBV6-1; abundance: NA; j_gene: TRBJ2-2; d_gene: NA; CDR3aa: CASSETGTLNTGELFF; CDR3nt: TGTGCCAGCAGTGAAACCGGGACATTGAACACCGGGGAGCTGTTTTTT
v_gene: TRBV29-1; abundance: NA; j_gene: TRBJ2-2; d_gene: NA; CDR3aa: CSGIPGAGGELFF; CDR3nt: TGCAGCGGGATACCGGGAGCAGGAGGGGAGCTGTTTTTT
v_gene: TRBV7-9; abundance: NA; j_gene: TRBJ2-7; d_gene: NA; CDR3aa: CASSSRQDTHSYEQYF; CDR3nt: TGTGCCAGCAGCTCCCGACAGGATACCCACTCCTACGAGCAGTACTTC
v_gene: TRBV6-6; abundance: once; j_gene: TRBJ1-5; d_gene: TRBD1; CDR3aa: CASTLRQGSNQPQHF; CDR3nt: TGTGCCAGCACCCTCAGACAGGGTAGCAATCAGCCCCAGCATTTT
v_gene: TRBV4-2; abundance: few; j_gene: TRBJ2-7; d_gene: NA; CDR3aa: CASSQVQGWEQYF; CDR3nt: TGTGCCAGCAGCCAAGTCCAGGGTTGGGAGCAGTACTTC
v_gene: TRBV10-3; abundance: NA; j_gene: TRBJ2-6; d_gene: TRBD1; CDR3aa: CAISEFLPGQGDSGANVLTF; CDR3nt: TGTGCCATCAGTGAGTTTTTACCGGGACAGGGGGACTCTGGGGCCAACGTCCTGACTTTC
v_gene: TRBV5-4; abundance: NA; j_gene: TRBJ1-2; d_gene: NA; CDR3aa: CASSSPGTPMDGYTF; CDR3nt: TGTGCCAGCAGCTCCCCCGGGACACCCATGGATGGCTACACCTTC
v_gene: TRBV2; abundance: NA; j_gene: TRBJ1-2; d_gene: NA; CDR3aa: CASSEGDFFGSYGYTF; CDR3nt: TGTGCCAGCAGTGAAGGGGACTTTTTCGGCTCCTATGGCTACACCTTC
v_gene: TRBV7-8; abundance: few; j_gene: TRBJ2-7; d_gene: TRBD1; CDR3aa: CASSDILDRVSYEQYF; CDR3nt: TGTGCCAGCAGCGACATCCTCGACAGGGTATCCTACGAGCAGTACTTC
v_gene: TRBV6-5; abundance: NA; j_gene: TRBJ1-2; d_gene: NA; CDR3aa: CAVSGDFYGYTF; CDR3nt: TGTGCCGTGTCCGGGGATTTCTATGGCTACACCTTC
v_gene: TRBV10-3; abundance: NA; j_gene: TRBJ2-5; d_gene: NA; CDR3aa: CASKPPPRRETQYF; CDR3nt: TGTGCCAGCAAGCCCCCCCCGCGGAGGGAGACCCAGTACTTC
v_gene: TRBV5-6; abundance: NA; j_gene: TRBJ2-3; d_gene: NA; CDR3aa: CASSFLEGDTQYF; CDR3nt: TGTGCCAGCAGCTTCCTCGAGGGAGATACGCAGTATTTT
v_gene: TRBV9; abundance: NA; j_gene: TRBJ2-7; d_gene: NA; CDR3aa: CASSEGGSSYEQYF; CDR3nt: TGTGCCAGCAGCGAGGGGGGGAGCTCCTACGAGCAGTACTTC
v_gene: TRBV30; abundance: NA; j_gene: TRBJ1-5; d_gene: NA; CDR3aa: CAWSVGVLNNQPQHF; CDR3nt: TGTGCCTGGAGTGTCGGTGTACTTAACAATCAGCCCCAGCATTTT
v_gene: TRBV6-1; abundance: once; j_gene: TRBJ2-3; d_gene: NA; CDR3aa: CASSESVQNIPTDTQYF; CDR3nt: TGTGCCAGCAGTGAAAGTGTACAGAATATCCCCACAGATACGCAGTATTTT
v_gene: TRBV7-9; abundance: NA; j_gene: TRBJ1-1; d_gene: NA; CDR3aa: CASSAEANTEAFF; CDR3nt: TGTGCCAGCAGCGCGGAAGCGAACACTGAAGCTTTCTTT
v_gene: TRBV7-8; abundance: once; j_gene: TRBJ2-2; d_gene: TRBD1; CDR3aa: CASRRTNRGTGTGELFF; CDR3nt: TGTGCCAGCAGAAGAACAAACAGGGGGACGGGCACCGGGGAGCTGTTTTTT
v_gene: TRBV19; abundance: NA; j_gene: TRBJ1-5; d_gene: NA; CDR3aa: CASSIQSFSNQPQHF; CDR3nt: TGTGCCAGTAGTATACAGTCGTTTAGCAATCAGCCCCAGCATTTT
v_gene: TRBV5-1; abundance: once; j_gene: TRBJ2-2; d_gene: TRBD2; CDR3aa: CASSLGGLASTGELFF; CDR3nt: TGCGCCAGCAGCTTGGGGGGACTAGCGTCGACCGGGGAGCTGTTTTTT
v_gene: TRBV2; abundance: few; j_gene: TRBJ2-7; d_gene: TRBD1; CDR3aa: CASSDDRAYEQYF; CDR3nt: TGTGCCAGCAGTGATGACAGGGCATACGAGCAGTACTTC
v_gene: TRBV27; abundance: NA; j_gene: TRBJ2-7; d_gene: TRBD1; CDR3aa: CASSSRQGLSYEQYF; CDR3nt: TGTGCCAGCAGTTCCCGACAGGGTTTGTCCTACGAGCAGTACTTC
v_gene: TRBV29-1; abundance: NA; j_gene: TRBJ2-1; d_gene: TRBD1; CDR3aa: CSVAGTAAYNEQFF; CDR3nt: TGCAGCGTTGCAGGGACAGCCGCATACAATGAGCAGTTCTTC
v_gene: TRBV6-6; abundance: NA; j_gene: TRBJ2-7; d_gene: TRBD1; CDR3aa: CASSGTAYEQYF; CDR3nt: TGTGCCAGCAGTGGGACAGCCTACGAGCAGTACTTC
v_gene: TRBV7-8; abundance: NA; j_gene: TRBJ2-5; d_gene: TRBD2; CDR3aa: CASSLGLAERETQYF; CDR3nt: TGTGCCAGCAGCCTTGGACTAGCGGAAAGAGAGACCCAGTACTTC
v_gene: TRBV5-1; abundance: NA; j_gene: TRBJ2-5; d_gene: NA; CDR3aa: CASSERLKETQYF; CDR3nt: TGCGCCAGCAGTGAACGACTGAAAGAGACCCAGTACTTC